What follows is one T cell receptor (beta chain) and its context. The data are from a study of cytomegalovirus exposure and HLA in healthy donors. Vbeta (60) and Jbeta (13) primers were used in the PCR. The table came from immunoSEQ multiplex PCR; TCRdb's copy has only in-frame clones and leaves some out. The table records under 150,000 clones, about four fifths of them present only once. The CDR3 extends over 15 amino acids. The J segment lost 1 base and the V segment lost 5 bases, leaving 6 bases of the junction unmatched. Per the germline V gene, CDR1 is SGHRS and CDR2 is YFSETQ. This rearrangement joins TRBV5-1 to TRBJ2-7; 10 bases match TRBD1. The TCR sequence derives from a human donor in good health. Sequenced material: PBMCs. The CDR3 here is CASSFGTGESYEQYF. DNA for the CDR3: TGCGCCAGCAGTTTTGGGACAGGGGAGTCCTACGAGCAGTACTTC.